This T cell receptor beta chain was observed in a study of T cells expressing NK-cell markers. The CDR3 extends over 14 amino acids. Reanalyzing the 5' RACE reads, TCRdb keeps one entry per CDR3 protein, without DNA. The sample includes a few hundred thousand distinct CDR3 sequences. Sequenced input: blood T cells: a sorted CD56 or NKG2C T cell subset, CD4+ or CD8+ T cells, or bulk PBMC T cells (not recorded which). The J gene is TRBJ2-3, the V gene TRBV23-1; no DNA is available, so the TRBD1 call from TCRdb remains unchecked. TRBV23-1 is placed among ORFs of uncertain function. The sequence came from a man aged 18-75 years in good health. This chain's CDR3 is CASRTRDLTDTQYF.